The sequence of this T cell receptor (beta chain) was determined in a study of a mutant IDH1 vaccine in newly diagnosed glioma. TCRdb's table, derived via immunoSEQ multiplex PCR, lists solely in-frame clones and lacks some. The sample has 60,000 or so clones, about 85% seen once. The germline V gene encodes CDR1 MNHNS and CDR2 SASEGT. V lost 2 bases and J 3 bases, leaving 13 bases between the germline ends. The CDR3 length is 15 residues. Stated time point: week 23, last vaccination. The vaccine gave 300 ug of a 20-mer mutant IDH1 peptide subcutaneously per dose. Regarding this clone: Its target is unknown.

The chain has TRBV6-1 and TRBJ1-1; a possible D gene is TRBD1 (6 bases). This specimen consisted of PBMCs, obtained from a glioma patient whose treatment included an IDH1 peptide vaccine. This TCR was sampled from a man younger than 40 with glioma. The CDR3 DNA sequence: TGTGCCAGCAGTGAACGAACAGGGATGTACACTGAAGCTTTCTTT. Protein product: CASSERTGMYTEAFF.